Described below is a single T cell receptor beta chain sequence and its context. What it binds is not known. Naive CD8 cells lacked CD45RO, underwent positive selection for CCR7 and left out terminally differentiated effector memory CD45RA+ cells. The data are from a study of shared clonotypes between healthy human individuals. Study overall: Participating donors consisted of a couple of women and a few men aged 18 to 49. General observations from the study: Shared clonotypes: roughly 4.5% naive CD4, under 4% naive CD8, about 2.5% memory CD4, roughly 0.4% memory CD8. Richness estimates generally favored naive over memory subsets. Only blood samples were collected, and tissue repertoires likely differ.

The method was immunoSEQ multiplex PCR; TCRdb's version includes in-frame clones alone and lacks a portion of them. This table holds about 2 million clones, about 95% found once. The CDR3 sequence is 14 residues long. V shed 4 bases and J shed 13 bases, with 20 bases lying between them. Per germline, CDR1 SEHNR and CDR2 FQNEAQ (reference sequence). What was sequenced was naive CD8+ T cells sorted from blood. The clonotype was recovered from a man aged 18 to 30 in good health. V usage is TRBV7-9 and J usage is TRBJ2-1; D gene uncertain. CDR3 DNA: TGTGCCAGCAGCTCATTGGGCGGTGAAGAGGTTCAGTTCTTC. Residues: CASSSLGGEEVQFF.